Listed here are 15 T cell receptor beta chains from one sample, sequenced in a study of T-cell memory formation after mild COVID-19. Each CDR3 protein gets one entry after TCRdb re-called the 5' RACE reads with MiXCR. The sample consists of 35,000 to 45,000 distinct CDR3 sequences, approximately 6.8% of them appearing once. Sequences were obtained from PBMCs or a T cell subset sorted from them (not recorded which). These receptors were collected from a man aged 18 to 29 who had mild COVID-19 (a few samples of this study predate the infection). Cell type and time point are not known.

This clonotype has a handful of counts. J is TRBJ2-1 and V is TRBV7-2; D uncertain. Trimming removed 0 bases at V and 7 bases at J, with 4 bases between. This CDR3 is built from 12 residues. Germline values: CDR1 SGHTA, CDR2 FQGNSA. In DNA form, the CDR3 reads TGTGCCAGCAGCTTAGCAAGGAATGAGCAGTTCTTC. Its protein product is CASSLARNEQFF.

The V and J genes are TRBV7-9 and TRBJ1-1; TRBD1 aligns across 9 bases. The CDR3 covers 18 residues. Per the germline V gene, CDR1 is SEHNR and CDR2 is FQNEAQ (reference sequence). Unmatched junction bases numbered 10, after V lost 1 base and J lost 1 base. The CDR3 region is CASSLEPGTGIRNTEAFF. In DNA form, the CDR3 reads TGTGCCAGCAGCTTAGAACCCGGGACAGGGATCCGGAACACTGAAGCTTTCTTT.

Only a few counts were recorded for this clonotype. The chain joins TRBV20-1 to TRBJ1-2, with unresolved D. Trimming pared 7 bases from V and 4 bases from J, leaving 10 bases between. CDR1 is DFQATT, CDR2 SNEGSKA, per germline (reference sequence). The CDR3 has 11 amino acids. CDR3 amino acids: CSVPQVYGYTF. CDR3 in DNA: TGCAGTGTTCCGCAGGTCTATGGCTACACCTTC.

This clonotype was observed many times. The gene calls are TRBV7-9 and TRBJ2-7; D uncertain. V lost 1 base and J lost 3, with 4 bases in between. Germline CDR1 is SEHNR and CDR2 is FQNEAQ (reference sequence). The CDR3 loop spans 12 amino acids. CDR3 DNA sequence: TGTGCCAGCAGCTTAGACGACTACGAGCAGTACGTC. Translated: CASSLDDYEQYV.

This clonotype has more than one count but fewer than ten. V usage is TRBV6-5 and J usage is TRBJ2-3; 9 positions agree with TRBD2. From germline, CDR1 is MNHEY and CDR2 SVGAGI. This CDR3 has 14 amino acids. J lost 8 bases, V lost 6 bases, and 9 bases had no gene match. In nucleotides, the CDR3 is TGTGCCAGCAGCCTTCCGGGACTAGCCGGTACGCAGTATTTT. It translates to CASSLPGLAGTQYF.

This clonotype was counted only a few times. The rearrangement uses TRBV6-2 or TRBV6-3 and TRBJ2-3; no definite D call. The V end lost 6 bases, the J end lost 6 bases, and 13 bases lay between the germline ends. The CDR3 has 13 amino acids. CDR1 MNHEY and CDR2 SVGEGT come from the germline V gene. The CDR3 loop is CASRDWSLDTQYF. Here the CDR3 DNA reads TGTGCCAGCAGGGATTGGAGTTTGGATACGCAGTATTTT.

Ten or more counts support this clonotype. The CDR3 spells CASSSGGGGAREQFF. For the CDR3, the DNA is TGCGCCAGCAGCTCGGGTGGCGGGGGGGCCCGTGAGCAGTTCTTC. J is TRBJ2-1 and V is TRBV5-1, with 9 nucleotides matching TRBD2. After removal of 3 bases from V and 9 bases from J, the junction contained 10 bases not matched to a gene. Germline V lookup: CDR1 SGHRS, CDR2 YFSETQ. The CDR3 covers 15 residues.

V is TRBV6-6 and J is TRBJ2-1, with 11 positions matching TRBD2. The CDR3 extends over 16 amino acids. With V trimmed by 5 bases and J by 6 bases, 9 bases remained unmatched. Germline V CDR1 and CDR2: MNHNY, SVGAGI (reference sequence). The CDR3 DNA follows: TGTGCCAGCAGTACCACAACTAGCGGGGGAAGCAATGAGCAGTTCTTC. It codes for CASSTTTSGGSNEQFF.

This clonotype was seen only a few times. The chain is built from TRBV11-2 and TRBJ2-1; D remains unclear. This CDR3 spans 14 amino acids. The germline V gene encodes CDR1 SGHAT and CDR2 FQNNGV. The V and J ends lost 6 bases and 6 bases respectively, with 15 bases between them. The CDR3 spells CASSLPYSPNEQFF. The CDR3 DNA reads TGTGCCAGCAGTCTTCCCTACTCCCCCAATGAGCAGTTCTTC.

The rearrangement uses TRBV10-2 and TRBJ2-3; TRBD2 agrees at 10 bases. The CDR3 has 15 amino acids. V gave up 3 bases and J gave up 6 bases; unmatched junction bases: 6. Germline CDR1 reads WSHSY; CDR2 reads SAAADI. Written as DNA, the CDR3 is TGCGCCAGCAGTGACCCAGCGGGGGGGGTGGATACGCAGTATTTT. Protein product: CASSDPAGGVDTQYF.

This clonotype was recorded at least ten times. V is TRBV5-1 and J is TRBJ2-5; 9 bases agree with TRBD2. CDR1 SGHRS and CDR2 YFSETQ come from the germline V gene. This CDR3 contains 15 residues. The J segment lost 3 bases and the V segment lost 4 bases, leaving 7 bases of the junction unmatched. CDR3 in DNA: TGCGCCAGCAGCCCCCCCGTAGCGGGGGAAGAGACCCAGTACTTC. It yields the protein CASSPPVAGEETQYF.

This clonotype showed up many times. This sequence joins TRBV5-1 and TRBJ2-1, with a weak D call TRBD2 (6 bases). CDR1 SGHRS and CDR2 YFSETQ come from the germline V gene. Trimming took 5 bases from V and 0 from J, leaving 12 bases between them. This CDR3 contains 15 residues. The CDR3: CASRQTGSSYNEQFF. For the CDR3, the DNA is TGCGCCAGCAGGCAGACCGGGAGCTCCTACAATGAGCAGTTCTTC.

This clonotype was seen repeatedly, ten times or more. The rearrangement uses TRBV7-2 and TRBJ2-2, with 16 bases lining up with TRBD2. There are 18 residues in the CDR3. V trimming: 1 base; J trimming: 4 bases; junction bases outside the gene matches: 3. Germline lookup yields CDR1 SGHTA and CDR2 FQGNSA. DNA for the CDR3: TGTGCCAGCAGCTTAGAGGGACTAGCGGGGGGGCGCACCGGGGAGCTGTTTTTT. The encoded protein is CASSLEGLAGGRTGELFF.

This clonotype was observed many times. This chain joins TRBV20-1 and TRBJ2-3, with D possibly matching TRBD2 (5 bases). V was cut by 3 bases and J by 2 bases, with 12 bases left in between. The V gene's germline CDR1 is DFQATT and CDR2 SNEGSKA (reference sequence). This CDR3 contains 14 residues. The CDR3 DNA reads TGCAGTGCTAGGCCCCGGACTGCCACAGATACGCAGTATTTT. It codes for CSARPRTATDTQYF.

V gene TRBV4-2 combines with J gene TRBJ1-6; the D gene is possibly TRBD1 (5 bases). V was cut by 1 base and J by 9 bases, with 13 bases left in between. The germline V gene has CDR1 LGHNA and CDR2 YNFKEQ. The CDR3 has 15 residues. The CDR3 loop reads CASSQGSRGLSPLHF. The CDR3 DNA sequence: TGTGCCAGCAGCCAAGGCTCGAGGGGCCTTTCACCCCTCCACTTT.